This T cell receptor (beta chain) was retrieved from a study of molecular identifiers for immune sequencing clone quantification. This clonotype was recorded a few times. Naive CD8 libraries came from roughly 20,000 to 1,000,000 sorted cells with 10%, 30% or 50% RNA. Naive CD8 T cells underwent sorting with the CD8+CD4-CCR7+CD45RA+ definition. Library preparation followed earlier protocols using designated TCR primers. TCRdb re-called the PCR reads with MiXCR, one entry per CDR3 protein. This sample has over 300,000 distinct CDR3 sequences, with about 23% found just once. V gave up 7 bases and J gave up 7 bases; unmatched junction bases: 11. The CDR3 sequence is 14 residues long.

The sample comprised naive CD8+ T cells from blood, with Jurkat cell RNA spiked in. The subset: FACS-sorted CD8+CD4-CCR7+CD45RA+ naive T cells. This rearrangement joins TRBV12-3 or TRBV12-4 to TRBJ2-7, with 9 positions matching TRBD1. This receptor was identified in a human donor in good health. Some libraries in this study had Jurkat cell RNA spiked in. In DNA form, the CDR3 reads TGTGCCAGCACTTCCGGGACAGGGTTTTGGGAGCAGTACTTC. Translation: CASTSGTGFWEQYF.